Listed below are T cell receptor beta chains from one sample, sequenced in a study of T cells in Graves' hyperthyroidism and ophthalmopathy. TCRdb analysed the multiplex PCR reads with MiXCR anew, one entry per CDR3 protein. The table shows 330,000 or so distinct CDR3 sequences, with roughly a fifth occurring only once. Material for sequencing was blood. The receptors come from a man aged 45 to 65 with Graves' ophthalmopathy. Each CDR3 is given with its conserved first and last residue. Each record gives: V gene, D gene, CDR3 protein. The D gene is left open where the match is weak.

TRBV12-3/TRBV12-4 TRBD1 CASSLGTGPIRANVLTF
TRBV12-3/TRBV12-4 TRBD1 CASTPGQGYGYTF
TRBV19 . CASSLHRASSYNEQFF
TRBV6-1 . CASSSSSNQPQHF
TRBV3-1 . CASSQGAGTNEKLFF
TRBV15 TRBD1 CATSRRSGTGDEQFF
TRBV7-9 TRBD2 CASSPRLAGQDEQYF
TRBV19 . CASSILGGGYNEQFF
TRBV13 . CASSPGTSANYGYTF
TRBV18 . CASSLKQDNEQFF
TRBV11-3 . CASSPGGRGDYEQYF
TRBV7-6 TRBD2 CASSILAETPYEQYF
TRBV28 . CASSYGRRRYEQYF
TRBV6-1 . CASTRGQFDSGNTIYF
TRBV11-3 . CASSPSTGEGDTQYF
TRBV7-9 TRBD1 CASSLWAGQGVQETQYF
TRBV20-1 . CSARDGVATTYEQYF
TRBV28 . CASSLPQYRDGHQPQPRNEQFF
TRBV14 . CASSQNEKLFF
TRBV24-1 TRBD2 CATSDPARGLVASGRTGELFF
TRBV28 TRBD2 CASSSSESEAGIRPYEQYF
TRBV6-1 TRBD2 CASSRRSGIGSYNEQFF
TRBV27 TRBD1 CASRVTGGGMNTEAFF
TRBV5-6 . CASSLRGDGNQPQHF
TRBV5-6 . CASSHRTDSGYTF
TRBV7-9 . CASSSRDRTLGEQFF
TRBV15 . CATSRDWGNTEAFF
TRBV27 . CASSNDPTGEQTQYF
TRBV5-1 . CASSPTHGRQPQHF
TRBV20-1 . CSARDLASPLHF
TRBV11-1 . CASSSGTLEQYF
TRBV7-8 TRBD1 CASSPYPDRLEAFF
TRBV27 TRBD1 CASTSRNRGPDTQYF
TRBV6-6 . CASSYSGETQYF
TRBV7-2 TRBD2 CASSLGGTIGELFF
TRBV6-2/TRBV6-3 . CASSRDPEEQYF
TRBV11-1 TRBD2 CASSSRLAGGGTQYF
TRBV2 . CASSEEIGPTQYF
TRBV9 . CASMDNSGNTIYF
TRBV5-6 . CASSLGSASSGNTIYF
TRBV28 . CASSPSGSEKLFF
TRBV29-1 TRBD1 CRATGDLADTQYF
TRBV20-1 TRBD2 CSARASGGEARNTQYF
TRBV7-8 . CASSYSRGATNEKLFF
TRBV7-9 . CASSNGVNEQFF
TRBV10-2 TRBD2 CASSERWEGDKNIQYF
TRBV10-3 TRBD2 CAISEGGPSGSLGTDTQYF
TRBV6-1 . CASSDRQTLHF
TRBV5-1 . CASSLGGVGDGYTF
TRBV3-1 TRBD1 CASSQDPDRARHF
TRBV4-1 TRBD2 CASSLAGTSYYNEQFF